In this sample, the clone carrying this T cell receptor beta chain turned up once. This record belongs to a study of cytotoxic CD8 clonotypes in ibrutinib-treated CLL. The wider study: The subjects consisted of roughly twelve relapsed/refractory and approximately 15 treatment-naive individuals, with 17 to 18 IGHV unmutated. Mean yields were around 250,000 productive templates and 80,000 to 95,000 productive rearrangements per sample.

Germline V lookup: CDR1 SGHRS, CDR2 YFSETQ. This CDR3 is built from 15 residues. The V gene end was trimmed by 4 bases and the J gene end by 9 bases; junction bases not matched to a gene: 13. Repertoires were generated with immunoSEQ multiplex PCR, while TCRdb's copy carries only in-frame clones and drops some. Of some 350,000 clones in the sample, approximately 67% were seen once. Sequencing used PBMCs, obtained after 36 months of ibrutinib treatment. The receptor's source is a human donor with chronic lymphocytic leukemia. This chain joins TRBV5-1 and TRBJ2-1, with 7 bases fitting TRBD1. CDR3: CASSIGTVQGVEQFF. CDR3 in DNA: TGCGCCAGCAGCATAGGGACAGTCCAAGGTGTTGAGCAGTTCTTC.